This T cell receptor beta chain was sequenced during a study of blood T cell repertoires in COVID-19. As for the study in general: Whether acute or convalescent, the COVID-19 samples came from the United States, Italy and Spain. T cells, B-cell-depleted T cells, or PBMCs supplied cDNA or gDNA.

J lost 6 bases, V lost 4 bases, and 12 bases had no gene match. Germline V gives CDR1 MNHEY, CDR2 SMNVEV (reference sequence). The CDR3 spans 17 residues. In the original analysis: Researchers report that nucleated cell counts were estimated from reference gene primer amplification. The repertoire was sequenced with immunoSEQ multiplex PCR; TCRdb's copy has only in-frame clones and lacks some. That table is the source of V, J and clone size, and D and trimming were worked out from the DNA. The data hold around 220,000 clones, with about 88% observed a single time. Sample: peripheral blood. The sequence was collected from a woman in her 40s who had recovered from COVID-19. The chain couples TRBV27 to TRBJ2-3, with 11 bases matching TRBD2. CDR3 bases: TGTGCCAGCAGTTCCCCCAGCCTAGCGGGGGGAAGTGATACGCAGTATTTT. This codes for CASSSPSLAGGSDTQYF.